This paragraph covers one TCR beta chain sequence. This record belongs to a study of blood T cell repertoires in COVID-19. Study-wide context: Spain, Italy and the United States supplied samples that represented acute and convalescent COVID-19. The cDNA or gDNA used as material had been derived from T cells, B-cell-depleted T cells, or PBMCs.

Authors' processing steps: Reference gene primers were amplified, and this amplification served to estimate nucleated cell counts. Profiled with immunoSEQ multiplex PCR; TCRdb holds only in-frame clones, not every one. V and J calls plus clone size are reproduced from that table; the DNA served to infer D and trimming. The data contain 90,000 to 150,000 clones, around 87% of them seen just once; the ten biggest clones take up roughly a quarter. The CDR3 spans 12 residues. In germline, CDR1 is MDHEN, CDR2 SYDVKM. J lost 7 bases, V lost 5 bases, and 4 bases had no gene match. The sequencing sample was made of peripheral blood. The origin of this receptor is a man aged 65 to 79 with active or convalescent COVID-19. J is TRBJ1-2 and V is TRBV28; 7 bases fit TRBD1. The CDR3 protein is CASSRQGIGYTF. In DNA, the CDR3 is TGTGCCAGCAGTCGACAGGGAATTGGCTACACCTTC.